This T cell receptor (beta chain) came from a study of cytomegalovirus exposure and HLA in healthy donors. Whole-study context: From HLA-typed donors, an early data release held some 80 million unique TCRs.

This cohort consisted of healthy bone marrow donors. The study ran its PCR with 60 Vbeta and 13 Jbeta primers. The data were produced by immunoSEQ multiplex PCR, yet TCRdb's version contains in-frame clones alone and is incomplete. The repertoire consists of fewer than 150,000 clones, with approximately 69% occurring once and the leading ten covering more than 9%. The material sequenced was PBMCs. The clonotype comes from a woman aged 45 to 65 in good health and CMV-seropositive.

The CDR3 region is CASNIQTGLSTF. DNA of the CDR3: TGTGCCAGTAATATCCAAACAGGGCTCTCCACCTTC. The rearrangement joins TRBV28 to TRBJ1-2; maybe TRBD1 (6 bases). Germline-derived CDR1 and CDR2 are MDHEN and SYDVKM. CDR3 size: 12 residues. V was clipped by 9 bases and J by 13 bases, with 21 bases between them.